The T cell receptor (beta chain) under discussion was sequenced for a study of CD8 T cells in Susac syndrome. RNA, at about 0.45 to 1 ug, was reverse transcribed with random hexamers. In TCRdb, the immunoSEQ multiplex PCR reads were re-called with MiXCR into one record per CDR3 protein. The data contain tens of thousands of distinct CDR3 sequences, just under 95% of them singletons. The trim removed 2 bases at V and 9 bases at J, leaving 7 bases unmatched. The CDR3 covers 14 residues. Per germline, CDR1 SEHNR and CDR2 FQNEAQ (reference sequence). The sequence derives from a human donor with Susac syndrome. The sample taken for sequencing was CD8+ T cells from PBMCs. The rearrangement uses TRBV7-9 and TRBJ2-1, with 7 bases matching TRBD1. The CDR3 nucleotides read TGTGCCAGCAGCTTAAGGGACAGCCCGCTTGAGCAGTTCTTC. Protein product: CASSLRDSPLEQFF.